A selection of T cell receptor beta chains follows, all from one sample in a study of cytomegalovirus exposure and HLA in healthy donors. Assay used: immunoSEQ multiplex PCR; TCRdb lists only in-frame clones, some missing. This table has some 120,000 clones, 79% appearing once. The sample consisted of PBMCs. The source is a man aged 25-40 years in good health and CMV-seropositive. CDR3s include the opening cysteine and the closing phenylalanine or tryptophan. The order of the fields is D gene, clone size, CDR3 length, J gene, V gene, CDR3 DNA, CDR3 protein. A D gene is named only where the DNA matches it firmly. The size of a clone is reported for some rows only, either as once, few or many, or as a class for expanded clones.

>TRBD2|NA|14|TRBJ2-7|TRBV2
TGTGCCAGCAGACCGCGGGAGACCGCCTACGAGCAGTACTTC
CASRPRETAYEQYF
>TRBD1|few|15|TRBJ2-5|TRBV5-1
TGCGCCAGCAAATCTCGACAGGGGAGGCAAGAGACCCAGTACTTC
CASKSRQGRQETQYF
>TRBD1|NA|15|TRBJ2-3|TRBV28
TGTGCCAGCAGTTCGGGACAGGGGGCCACAGATACGCAGTATTTT
CASSSGQGATDTQYF
>TRBD1|NA|15|TRBJ2-2|TRBV9
TGTGCCAGCAGCGTAGCAGGGGGTTCTACCGGGGAGCTGTTTTTT
CASSVAGGSTGELFF
>NA|NA|13|TRBJ2-7|TRBV5-6
TGTGCCAGCAGCTACGGACTGAGCTACGAGCAGTACTTC
CASSYGLSYEQYF
>TRBD1|NA|15|TRBJ2-7|TRBV28
TGTGCCAGCCGCTTTGGGACAGGGGCTTCCTACGAGCAGTACTTC
CASRFGTGASYEQYF
>NA|NA|14|TRBJ2-7|TRBV6-5
TGTGCCAGCAGTTACGGCAGTCCTTCCTACGAGCAGTACTTC
CASSYGSPSYEQYF
>NA|NA|11|TRBJ1-1|TRBV9
TGTGCCAGCAGCGCCGGGACTGAAGCTTTCTTT
CASSAGTEAFF
>TRBD1|NA|18|TRBJ2-2|TRBV9
TGTGCCAGCAGCCCTTCGGGACAAAACAGGGGGCCGACCGGGGAGCTGTTTTTT
CASSPSGQNRGPTGELFF
>NA|NA|15|TRBJ1-2|TRBV18
TGTGCCAGCTCACCAGAGATACAGTCGAACTATGGCTACACCTTC
CASSPEIQSNYGYTF
>TRBD1|few|15|TRBJ1-1|TRBV10-3
TGTGCCATCAGTGAGACAGAACAGGGGTGGACTGAAGCTTTCTTT
CAISETEQGWTEAFF
>TRBD1|NA|15|TRBJ1-1|TRBV6-6
TGTGCCAGCAGCTGGACAGGGGTGATGAACACTGAAGCTTTCTTT
CASSWTGVMNTEAFF
>NA|NA|14|TRBJ1-2|TRBV6-5
TGTGCCAGCAGTCAACACGATTCTCACTATGGCTACACCTTC
CASSQHDSHYGYTF
>NA|once|16|TRBJ2-3|TRBV5-4
TGTGCCAGCAGCTTGGCTCCCATCCAGTCCACAGATACGCAGTATTTT
CASSLAPIQSTDTQYF
>NA|NA|15|TRBJ1-4|TRBV4-1
TGCGCCAGCAGCCAAGATTGGGACTTACTTGAAAAACTGTTTTTT
CASSQDWDLLEKLFF
>NA|NA|12|TRBJ1-1|TRBV28
TGTGCCAGCAGTTTTGGGAGGGCTGAAGCTTTCTTT
CASSFGRAEAFF
>TRBD2|few|16|TRBJ2-7|TRBV7-2
TGTGCCAGCAGCGGGGGCATAGCGGGAGGGCCGGGAGAGCAGTACTTC
CASSGGIAGGPGEQYF
>NA|NA|13|TRBJ2-4|TRBV7-2
TGTGCCAGCAGCACCCAACAGGGTCGGTGGTGGTACTTC
CASSTQQGRWWYF
>TRBD2|few|13|TRBJ2-5|TRBV27
TGTGCCAGCAAACGACTAGCGAAAGAGACCCAGTACTTC
CASKRLAKETQYF
>NA|NA|16|TRBJ2-2|TRBV5-1
TGCGCCAGCAGCAAACGGGGGGCTAGCGGCACCGGGGAGCTGTTTTTT
CASSKRGASGTGELFF
>NA|NA|12|TRBJ1-2|TRBV5-6
TGTGCCAGCAGTTCTCGGGACTATGGCTACACCTTC
CASSSRDYGYTF
>TRBD1|NA|17|TRBJ1-5|TRBV4-1
TGCGCCAGCAGCCAGGGGGACAGGGGGCCTGACAATCAGCCCCAGCATTTT
CASSQGDRGPDNQPQHF
>TRBD2|NA|18|TRBJ2-1|TRBV5-1
TGCGCCAGCAGCTCCCCTAGAGGTAGCGGGAGTTCCTACAATGAGCAGTTCTTC
CASSSPRGSGSSYNEQFF
>TRBD1|NA|15|TRBJ2-7|TRBV7-3
TGTGCCAGCAGCTTAAGTCCAGGGGGTTCCTACGAGCAGTACTTC
CASSLSPGGSYEQYF
>NA|NA|13|TRBJ1-1|TRBV28
TGTGCCAGCAGTTTGTCGGGGAAGACTGAAGCTTTCTTT
CASSLSGKTEAFF
>NA|NA|14|TRBJ2-3|TRBV9
TGTGCCAGCAGCGCCTGGACAGACCAAGATACGCAGTATTTT
CASSAWTDQDTQYF
>NA|NA|13|TRBJ2-5|TRBV6-1
TGTGCCAGCAGTGAAAGGGGAAAAGAGACCCAGTACTTC
CASSERGKETQYF
>TRBD1|NA|16|TRBJ2-7|TRBV13
TGTGCCAGCAGCCCCGGGGACAGGTTCAGCTCCTACGAGCAGTACTTC
CASSPGDRFSSYEQYF